This is a list of T cell receptor beta chains from one sample in a study of blood T cell repertoires in COVID-19. The assay was immunoSEQ multiplex PCR, and TCRdb's table has in-frame clones only and misses some. The data contain approximately 74,000 clones, 88% of them singletons. The sample consisted of peripheral blood. The receptors derive from a man aged 65-85 years with acute or convalescent COVID-19. CDR3s include the opening cysteine and the closing phenylalanine or tryptophan. The order of the fields is clone size, V gene, J gene, D gene, CDR3 DNA, CDR3 protein. A D gene is named only where the DNA matches it firmly. Expanded clones get a size class; other rows say once, few or many, or leave the size out.

NA	TRBV7-6	TRBJ2-7	TRBD2	TGTGCCAGCAGCTCGACTAGCGGGAGCGTTGGTGGGTCCTACGAGCAGTACTTC	CASSSTSGSVGGSYEQYF
NA	TRBV27	TRBJ2-7	NA	TGTGCCAGCAGCGACACTTACGAGCAGTACTTC	CASSDTYEQYF
once	TRBV6-5	TRBJ1-2	NA	TGTGCCAGCAGTTACGCGGGGGGAGGGTACTATGGCTACACCTTC	CASSYAGGGYYGYTF
once	TRBV7-9	TRBJ1-2	NA	TGTGCCAGCAGCTTAATAGGCGGGATCCGAGGCTACACCTTC	CASSLIGGIRGYTF
NA	TRBV29-1	TRBJ1-4	NA	TGCAGCGTTGTCTCAGGTGAAAAACTGTTTTTT	CSVVSGEKLFF
NA	TRBV5-1	TRBJ2-2	NA	TGCGCCAGCAGCTTGGTGCGCGCCGGGGAGCTGTTTTTT	CASSLVRAGELFF
NA	TRBV5-1	TRBJ2-2	NA	TGCGCCAGCAGCCCGGACGGCAGGGCCGGGGAGCTGTTTTTT	CASSPDGRAGELFF
NA	TRBV4-3	TRBJ1-5	NA	TGCGCCAGCAGCCAAGATCTCTTTCAGCCCCAGCATTTT	CASSQDLFQPQHF
NA	TRBV28	TRBJ1-1	TRBD1	TGTGCCAGCAGTTCACAGGGGGCATTGAACACTGAAGCTTTCTTT	CASSSQGALNTEAFF
once	TRBV15	TRBJ2-1	TRBD2	TGTGCCACCAGCGCTGGGACTAGCGGGGGGACTACGGATGAGCAGTTCTTC	CATSAGTSGGTTDEQFF
NA	TRBV5-4	TRBJ1-3	TRBD1	TGTGCCAGTCAGACAGGGTCTGGAAACACCATATATTTT	CASQTGSGNTIYF
NA	TRBV18	TRBJ1-5	NA	TGTGCCACCTCGAATGGAGATCAGCCCCAGCATTTT	CATSNGDQPQHF
NA	TRBV6-5	TRBJ1-2	NA	TGTGCCAGCAGTCCGACAGCGAATAACTATGGCTACACCTTC	CASSPTANNYGYTF
NA	TRBV10-3	TRBJ2-1	TRBD2	TGTGCCATCAGTGCTGCTCTAGCGGGAGTGGGCTCCCGGTTCTTC	CAISAALAGVGSRFF
NA	TRBV29-1	TRBJ1-4	NA	TGCAGCGTTGAAGATCAAACGGGAAAGGGAAAACTGTTTTTT	CSVEDQTGKGKLFF
NA	TRBV5-1	TRBJ1-3	NA	TGCGCCAGCAGCCCAGACATAAGCTCTGGAAACACCATATATTTT	CASSPDISSGNTIYF
once	TRBV3-1/TRBV3-2	TRBJ1-2	NA	TGTGCCAGCAGCCGAGGCCCCGAGGGATTGGACTATGGCTACACCTTC	CASSRGPEGLDYGYTF
NA	TRBV7-2	TRBJ2-3	TRBD2	TGTGCCAGCAGCTCCCCTCCCCTAGCGGGAGGAGATACGCAGTATTTT	CASSSPPLAGGDTQYF
NA	TRBV9	TRBJ2-6	NA	TGTGCCAGCAGCGTAGATCAGTTCCACTCTGGGGCCAACGTCCTGACTTTC	CASSVDQFHSGANVLTF
NA	TRBV12-3/TRBV12-4	TRBJ1-5	NA	TGTGCCAGCAGTTTAACTTCGAATCAGCCCCAGCATTTT	CASSLTSNQPQHF
NA	TRBV14	TRBJ1-1	TRBD1	TGTGCCAGCAGCCAAGCCGGGACAGGGGATGAAGCTTTCTTT	CASSQAGTGDEAFF
NA	TRBV4-2	TRBJ2-2	TRBD2	TGTGCCAGCAGCCAAGATACGGGACTAGGGGGGGGACATGGCGGGGAGCTGTTTTTT	CASSQDTGLGGGHGGELFF
NA	TRBV27	TRBJ2-3	NA	TGTGCCAGCAGTTTATCAGTTCAGGCCTTAGGCACAGATACGCAGTATTTT	CASSLSVQALGTDTQYF
NA	TRBV28	TRBJ1-5	NA	TGTGCCAGCAGCCACCCCAGGGCAGACAATCAGCCCCAGCATTTT	CASSHPRADNQPQHF
once	TRBV19	TRBJ2-3	TRBD2	TGTGCCAGTAGTATATCAAAACTAGCGGGACTCCCTAGTCCGACAGATACGCAGTATTTT	CASSISKLAGLPSPTDTQYF
NA	TRBV7-2	TRBJ2-2	TRBD1	TGTGCCAGCAGCTCCCCGGGACAGCCCAGAAGGACCGGGGAGCTGTTTTTT	CASSSPGQPRRTGELFF
NA	TRBV19	TRBJ1-1	TRBD1	TGTGCCACCCGGAGGACAGGGGTGACTGAAGCTTTCTTT	CATRRTGVTEAFF
NA	TRBV6-2/TRBV6-3	TRBJ2-1	TRBD2	TGTGCCAGCAGCAAACAGGGGCTCGGACTAGCGGGATTGTTCGGGGAGCAGTTCTTC	CASSKQGLGLAGLFGEQFF
NA	TRBV19	TRBJ2-2	TRBD2	TGTGCCAGTAGTGCGAGAACTAGCGGGAGGGGCACCGGGGAGCTGTTTTTT	CASSARTSGRGTGELFF
NA	TRBV7-9	TRBJ1-4	NA	TGTGCCAGCAGCTTAGCGGCAGATGAAAAACTGTTTTTT	CASSLAADEKLFF
NA	TRBV27	TRBJ2-3	TRBD2	TGTGCCAGCAAAGGACTAGCTGGGATCCTGGGGGATACGCAGTATTTT	CASKGLAGILGDTQYF
NA	TRBV6-2/TRBV6-3	TRBJ2-3	TRBD2	TGTGCCAGCAGTGAGACTAGCGGGACAGATACGCAGTATTTT	CASSETSGTDTQYF
NA	TRBV29-1	TRBJ2-7	TRBD1	TGCAGCGTCACGGGACAGGGGTTATACGAGCAGTACTTC	CSVTGQGLYEQYF
NA	TRBV4-3	TRBJ1-2	NA	TGCGCCAGCAGCCAAGATCGAGTGAGCTATGGCTACACCTTC	CASSQDRVSYGYTF
NA	TRBV7-2	TRBJ1-2	NA	TGTGCCAGCAGATTTCGAGCTAACTATGGCTACACCTTC	CASRFRANYGYTF
NA	TRBV3-1/TRBV3-2	TRBJ2-7	NA	TGTGCCAGCAGCCAAACCGGGACACTGACCTCCTACGAGCAGTACTTC	CASSQTGTLTSYEQYF
NA	TRBV10-3	TRBJ2-7	TRBD1	TGTGCCATCAGTCCCGGGACAGGTAACGAGCAGTACTTC	CAISPGTGNEQYF
NA	TRBV18	TRBJ1-2	NA	TGTGCCAGCTCACTAACGAGCTCCTTCTATGGCTACACCTTC	CASSLTSSFYGYTF
NA	TRBV7-6	TRBJ1-2	TRBD1	TGTGCCAGCAGCTTTACAGGGGGCTGGGGCTACACCTTC	CASSFTGGWGYTF
NA	TRBV28	TRBJ1-5	TRBD1	TGTGCCAGCAGTAAAGGGGGCACCGGACAGCCCCAGCATTTT	CASSKGGTGQPQHF
NA	TRBV2	TRBJ2-1	TRBD2	TGTGCCAGCCCTCCGGGACTAGCGGGATCGTCTCTCCTTTACAATGAGCAGTTCTTC	CASPPGLAGSSLLYNEQFF
NA	TRBV5-1	TRBJ2-3	TRBD2	TGCGCCAGCAGCCCCCTTGCGGGGGGACAATCAGATACGCAGTATTTT	CASSPLAGGQSDTQYF
NA	TRBV6-6	TRBJ2-5	NA	TGTGCCAGCAGTTACTCGAGGGGGGGCCGGGGAGAGACCCAGTACTTC	CASSYSRGGRGETQYF
NA	TRBV7-2	TRBJ1-5	NA	TGTGCCAGCAGCTTCGGGTCGGCGAGCAATCAGCCCCAGCATTTT	CASSFGSASNQPQHF
NA	TRBV18	TRBJ1-5	NA	TGTGCCAGCTCACGTACAGGGAATCAGCCCCAGCATTTT	CASSRTGNQPQHF